A single T cell receptor (beta chain) is shown here with its context. Its antigen is not known. These data originate in a study of T cells expressing NK-cell markers. Study-level information: Serological testing identified most of the eight sequenced donors as HCMV-seropositive and one as seronegative.

TCRdb re-called the 5' RACE reads and shows each CDR3 protein once, DNA omitted. This listing includes about 170,000 distinct CDR3 sequences. Study findings and constraints: Whether expanded NKG2C+ T cell clones were HCMV specific stayed uncertain. Six or seven donors had dominant NKG2C+ clonotypes that comprised about 1.0-8% of their CD8+ T cells.

The CDR3 consists of 14 residues. Germline-derived CDR1 and CDR2 are SQVTM and ANQGSEA. The V and J genes are TRBV29-1 and TRBJ2-7; there is no DNA to check the TCRdb D call of TRBD1. The sample comprised blood T cells: a sorted CD56 or NKG2C T cell subset, CD4+ or CD8+ T cells, or bulk PBMC T cells (not recorded which). This TCR came from a man aged 18 to 69 in good health. The CDR3 sequence is CSVAETGIHGEQYF.